The present entry profiles one TCR beta chain with its context. The data were taken from a study of cytomegalovirus exposure and HLA in healthy donors. Only in-frame clones appear in the TCRdb table, and some are missing; sequencing was by immunoSEQ multiplex PCR. This sample has around 60,000 clones, with around 90% found just once. V was pared by 6 bases and J by 0 bases, with 9 bases between. The CDR3 covers 14 residues. The germline V gene has CDR1 SGDLS and CDR2 YYNGEE. This TCR derives from a woman aged 18-29 years in good health and CMV-seronegative. The chain couples TRBV9 to TRBJ2-2, with D possibly TRBD1 on 6 matching bases. The sequenced sample was PBMCs. CDR3 coding DNA: TGTGCCAGCAATGAGGGGGCGAACACCGGGGAGCTGTTTTTT. It yields the protein CASNEGANTGELFF.